The entry below gives a single T cell receptor (beta chain) sequence along with its context. Its antigen remains undetermined. Per-nucleotide qualities are absent, and no much larger clonotype sits a single base away. Looking up the germline V gene yields CDR1 SGHTS and CDR2 YDEGEE. The CDR3 spans 15 residues, from the cysteine through the phenylalanine. The DNA shown is the 45-base CDR3, in frame from base 1. V loses 1 base of germline sequence and J loses 0 bases, and the interval between the two ends is 11 bases. Uncultured memory T cell samples were sequenced directly after ex vivo isolation. From peripheral blood mononuclear cells, the researchers isolated CD4+ total memory, central memory, effector memory and circulating T follicular helper cells. The data derive from a study of CD4 T cell repertoires in COVID-19 (dated by TCRdb to about 2021). As for the study more broadly: For cross-reactivity analysis, CFSE-low cells were expanded with IL-2 for approximately eleven days, then relabeled and restimulated with spike proteins from other coronaviruses. The study characterized naturally processed CD4+ T cell responses to SARS-CoV-2 spike and nucleoprotein in COVID-19-recovered individuals, using TCR Vbeta sequencing to assess clonal composition. Subset-level TCR Vbeta repertoire analysis of SARS-CoV-2-reactive T cells was performed in three recovered individuals.

Findings and caveats that apply to the study as a whole: Between roughly 6 and 28% of SARS-CoV-2 clonotypes were also detected in secondary cultures stimulated with SARS-CoV and/or HKU1 spike, a finding consistent with cross-reactivity. Several of the most expanded SARS-CoV-2-reactive clonotypes were present in two or all three memory subsets, which suggests intraclonal diversification.

The library was produced with the immunoSEQ multiplex PCR assay. Processing in the source paper ran as follows. To quantify how much the repertoires of different subsets overlapped, the Chao-Jaccard similarity index was used along with counts of shared clonotypes. TCRdb limited this immuneACCESS table to in-frame rearrangements with V and J called. A share of clones is missing; checked studies link under half to unresolved V genes, and the rest is unexplained. That table gives V, J and clone size, and the DNA gave D and trimming. This sample holds 20,000 to 30,000 clones; 93% were observed only once. Jointly, the top ten make up 0.65% to 0.8% of the sample.

The clonotype originates from a human donor who had COVID-19. Recombination joined TRBV5-8 with TRBJ2-7, with the D segment identity uncertain. Sample: circulating follicular helper CD4+ T cells (cTfh) from blood, taken before the COVID-19 pandemic. What this sample's cell subset or site label stands for: circulating T follicular helper cells. The CDR3 protein: CASSLRVKSSYEQYF. In nucleotides, the sequence is TGTGCCAGCAGCTTGCGAGTAAAGAGCTCCTACGAGCAGTACTTC.